This TCR beta chain came from a study of CD8+CD57+ T cells in acquired aplastic anemia. Study-wide results and limits: Patients and controls turned out to have some 30 CD8+ CDR3 sequences in common.

The CDR3 is 16 amino acids. The V gene's germline CDR1 is SGHRS and CDR2 YFSETQ. V was cut by 0 bases and J by 0 bases, with 7 bases left in between. Genomic DNA, serving as template, underwent TCR beta VDJ and CDR3 profiling. From the reads, TCRdb called clonotypes with MiXCR, one entry per CDR3 protein. The data contain some 280,000 distinct CDR3 sequences, around 60% of them singletons. This clonotype has a count of ten or more. Its cognate antigen is unknown. The rearrangement links TRBV5-1 to TRBJ2-6; D is unresolved. Sequenced material: sorted CD4+, CD8+, or CD8+CD57+ T cells (not recorded which) from PBMCs. This receptor was identified in a human donor with severe aplastic anemia or a healthy control (not recorded which). CDR3 region: CASSLVGSSGANVLTF. As DNA, the CDR3 is TGCGCCAGCAGCTTGGTTGGGTCCTCTGGGGCCAACGTCCTGACTTTC.